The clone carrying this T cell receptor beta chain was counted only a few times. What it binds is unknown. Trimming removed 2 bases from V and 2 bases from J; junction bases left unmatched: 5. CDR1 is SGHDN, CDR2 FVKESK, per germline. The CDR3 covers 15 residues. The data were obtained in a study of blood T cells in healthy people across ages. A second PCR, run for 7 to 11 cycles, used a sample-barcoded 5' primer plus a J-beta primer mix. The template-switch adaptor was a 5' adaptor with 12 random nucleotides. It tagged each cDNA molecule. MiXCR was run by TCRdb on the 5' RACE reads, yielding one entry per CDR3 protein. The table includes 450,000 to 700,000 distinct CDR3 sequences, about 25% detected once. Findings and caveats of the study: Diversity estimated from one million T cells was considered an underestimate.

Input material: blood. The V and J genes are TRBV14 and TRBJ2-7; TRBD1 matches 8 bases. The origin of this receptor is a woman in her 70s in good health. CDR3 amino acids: CASSQLDRGPYEQYF. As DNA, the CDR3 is TGTGCCAGCAGCCAACTTGACAGGGGACCCTACGAGCAGTACTTC.